One and the same sample provided the 27 T cell receptor beta chains below, sequenced in a study of blood T cell repertoires in COVID-19. Measured with immunoSEQ multiplex PCR; TCRdb has only the in-frame clones, and not every one. Of roughly 180,000 clones listed, over 70% were seen once; the top ten hold about 15%. Material: PBMCs or T cells enriched from blood (not recorded which). These receptors originate from a man aged 55 to 69 who had been exposed to COVID-19.

This rearrangement joins TRBV5-1 to TRBJ2-1; 8 nucleotides match TRBD1. The V segment lost 4 bases and the J segment 12 bases; nucleotides outside the gene matches: 12. This CDR3 region has 14 residues. Germline CDR1 reads SGHRS; CDR2 reads YFSETQ. The CDR3 bases are TGCGCCAGCAGCCTAGGACAGGGAATTGACGGGCAGTTCTTC. This sequence encodes CASSLGQGIDGQFF.

The chain couples TRBV7-2 to TRBJ1-1; 7 nucleotides match TRBD1. The CDR3 totals 13 residues. Germline trimming cut 2 bases from V and 4 bases from J; bases unmatched to any gene: 1. Germline V gene lookup returns CDR1 SGHTA and CDR2 FQGNSA. CDR3 nucleotides: TGTGCCAGCAGCTTATCAGGGGGCACTGAAGCTTTCTTT. Translation gives CASSLSGGTEAFF.

On this clone: Other DNA variants within this sample encode the same CDR3. V and J are TRBV11-3 and TRBJ1-2; 7 bases agree with TRBD1. Germline loops: CDR1 SGHNT, CDR2 YENEEA. This CDR3 region has 14 residues. The J segment lost 2 bases and the V segment lost 0 bases, leaving 0 bases of the junction unmatched. CDR3 in DNA: TGTGCCAGCAGCTTAGAGACAGGGAACTATGGCTACACCTTC. As protein: CASSLETGNYGYTF.

The chain employs TRBV2 and TRBJ2-7, with D tentatively TRBD2 (6 bases). V was cut by 6 bases and J by 1 base, with 16 bases left in between. The germline gives CDR1 SNHLY, CDR2 FYNNEI. This CDR3 is built from 15 residues. The CDR3 bases are TGTGCCAGCAGGGCCGGGAGCGGGCCGTCCTACGAGCAGTACTTC. It encodes CASRAGSGPSYEQYF.

The chain carries TRBV20-1 and TRBJ1-5, with D unclear. This CDR3 has 12 residues. Looked up from germline, CDR1 is DFQATT and CDR2 is SNEGSKA (reference sequence). Trimming removed 3 bases at V and 0 bases at J, with 3 bases between. As DNA, the CDR3 is TGCAGTGCTAGTTATAGCAATCAGCCCCAGCATTTT. Translating it yields CSASYSNQPQHF.

The CDR3 bases are TGCGCCAGCAGCCAAGAATCCGAGTTGTACGGGGAGCTGTTTTTT. It encodes CASSQESELYGELFF. The V call is TRBV4-3, the J call TRBJ2-2; unclear D gene. Germline CDR1 reads LGHNA; CDR2 reads YSLEER. The CDR3 length is 15 residues. Trimming shortened V by 0 bases and J by 7 bases, and 12 bases separated the two germline ends.

This clone was counted between two and nine times. The V and J genes are TRBV6-6 and TRBJ2-2; D not certain. V lost 6 bases to trimming and J lost 4 bases, with 9 bases between them. Per germline, CDR1 MNHNY and CDR2 SVGAGI (reference sequence). The CDR3 totals 13 residues. CDR3 amino acids: CASRRSLTGELFF. The CDR3 region has the DNA TGTGCCAGCAGGCGTTCCCTCACCGGGGAGCTGTTTTTT.

The rearrangement joins TRBV11-2 to TRBJ1-1; 7 bases fit TRBD1. V trimming: 5 bases; J trimming: 7 bases; junction bases outside the gene matches: 4. CDR3 length equals 12 residues. CDR1 is SGHAT, CDR2 FQNNGV, per germline. The CDR3 region is CASSIRDSEAFF. The CDR3 coding sequence is TGTGCCAGCAGCATCCGGGACAGTGAAGCTTTCTTT.

J is TRBJ1-4 and V is TRBV5-1; 7 nucleotides agree with TRBD1. Germline V gives CDR1 SGHRS, CDR2 YFSETQ. J was trimmed by 4 bases and V by 3 bases; bases with no gene match: 6. The CDR3 spans 15 residues. The CDR3 here is CASSYTGANNEKLFF. CDR3 in DNA: TGCGCCAGCAGCTATACAGGGGCGAATAATGAAAAACTGTTTTTT.

This clone appeared once. J is TRBJ1-1 and V is TRBV5-1, with 10 bases aligning to TRBD1. The V segment lost 4 bases and the J segment 2 bases; nucleotides outside the gene matches: 2. Germline CDR1 and CDR2: SGHRS and YFSETQ. CDR3 size: 14 residues. CDR3 nucleotide sequence: TGCGCCAGCAGCAGGGACAGGGGTAACACTGAAGCTTTCTTT. Its translation is CASSRDRGNTEAFF.

The chain employs TRBV6-5 and TRBJ1-2; 8 bases are a match to TRBD1. Germline V gives CDR1 MNHEY, CDR2 SVGAGI. This CDR3 contains 14 residues. The V gene end was trimmed by 0 bases and the J gene end by 8 bases; junction bases not matched to a gene: 5. The CDR3 nucleotides are TGTGCCAGCAGTTACTCGATTGACAGGGGAGGCTACACCTTC. It translates to CASSYSIDRGGYTF.

The chain couples TRBV11-2 to TRBJ2-3; D might be TRBD1 (5 bases). V was clipped by 1 base and J by 4 bases, with 9 bases between them. The CDR3 covers 14 residues. Looked up from germline, CDR1 is SGHAT and CDR2 is FQNNGV. The CDR3 loop is CASSLVGPPDTQYF. DNA of the CDR3: TGTGCCAGCAGCTTAGTGGGGCCCCCAGATACGCAGTATTTT.

This rearrangement joins TRBV6-5 to TRBJ2-5; D is uncertain. The CDR3 sequence is 12 residues long. The V gene lost 4 bases and the J gene lost 3 bases, with 6 bases spanning the gap. Germline V gives CDR1 MNHEY, CDR2 SVGAGI. The CDR3 DNA reads as TGTGCCAGCAGTTCAAGCGAAGAGACCCAGTACTTC. As protein: CASSSSEETQYF.

CDR3 in amino acids: CASSQDFWGGEAFF. The CDR3 DNA reads as TGCGCCAGCAGCCAAGATTTTTGGGGCGGTGAAGCTTTCTTT. This chain connects TRBV4-3 to TRBJ1-1, with D possibly matching TRBD1 (5 bases). This CDR3 contains 14 residues. V was cut by 0 bases and J by 7 bases, with 12 bases left in between. The V gene's germline CDR1 is LGHNA and CDR2 YSLEER.

The table lists this clone with a count of one. The gene calls are TRBV5-1 and TRBJ2-4; TRBD2 matches at 11 bases. CDR3 length: 17 amino acids. Trimming removed 4 bases from V and 2 bases from J; junction bases left unmatched: 8. Germline assignment: CDR1 SGHRS and CDR2 YFSETQ. In DNA form, the CDR3 reads TGCGCCAGCAGCCCTGCCGGGACTAGCGGAACCAAAAACATTCAGTACTTC. It yields the protein CASSPAGTSGTKNIQYF. Together with reference TRBV5-1 and TRBJ2-4, the CDR3 gives the full variable domain: KAGVTQTPRYLIKTRGQQVTLSCSPISGHRSVSWYQQTPGQGLQFLFEYFSETQRNKGNFPGRFSGRQFSNSRSEMNVSTLELGDSALYLCASSPAGTSGTKNIQYFGAGTRLSVL.

The table lists this clone with many counts. V and J are TRBV5-4 and TRBJ1-2, with TRBD1 matching 9 bases. The ends lost 6 bases at V and 2 bases at J; junction bases unmatched: 5. This CDR3 has 14 residues. Germline V gene data show CDR1 as SGHNT and CDR2 as YYREEE (reference sequence). The CDR3 bases are TGTGCCAGCACTTCGACAGGGGGAAACTATGGCTACACCTTC. It encodes CASTSTGGNYGYTF.

The chain uses TRBV7-8 and TRBJ1-3, with a tentative D call TRBD1 (5 bases). V shed 5 bases and J shed 4 bases, with 15 bases lying between them. Germline lookup yields CDR1 SGHVS and CDR2 FQNEAQ. The CDR3 has 15 amino acids. The CDR3 coding sequence is TGTGCCAGCAGCCCGAGTGGGGCCCCCGGAAACACCATATATTTT. This gives the protein CASSPSGAPGNTIYF. Full variable domain (outside the CDR3, taken from reference TRBV7-8 and TRBJ1-3): GAGVSQSPRYKVAKRGQDVALRCDPISGHVSLFWYQQALGQGPEFLTYFQNEAQLDKSGLPSDRFFAERPEGSVSTLKIQRTQQEDSAVYLCASSPSGAPGNTIYFGEGSWLTVV.

The genes are TRBV10-3 and TRBJ2-1; 14 nucleotides line up with TRBD2. Per the germline V gene, CDR1 is ENHRY and CDR2 is SYGVKD. The CDR3 runs to 18 residues. Trimming took 6 bases from V and 7 from J; bases not matched to a gene: 14. In nucleotides, the CDR3 is TGTGCCATCAGGGGGACTAGCGGGAGTTTACAGGAGGAAAATGAGCAGTTCTTC. Translated: CAIRGTSGSLQEENEQFF.

The V call is TRBV27, the J call TRBJ1-2; 8 positions match TRBD1. Germline CDR1 and CDR2: MNHEY and SMNVEV (reference sequence). With V trimmed by 4 bases and J by 5 bases, 15 bases remained unmatched. The CDR3 covers 17 residues. This chain's CDR3 is CASSSFPSGQGRYGYTF. DNA of the CDR3: TGTGCCAGCAGTTCCTTCCCAAGCGGACAGGGCAGATATGGCTACACCTTC.

The chain links TRBV19 to TRBJ1-5, with a weak D call TRBD1 (6 bases). The CDR3 is made up of 15 amino acids. Germline CDR1 is LNHDA and CDR2 is SQIVND (reference sequence). The germline V and J ends were trimmed by 7 bases and 0 bases, with 13 bases remaining between them. The CDR3: CASNERGYSNQPQHF. The DNA of the CDR3 is TGTGCCAGTAACGAGAGGGGGTATAGCAATCAGCCCCAGCATTTT.

The rearrangement links TRBV5-6 to TRBJ1-4; 7 bases agree with TRBD1. CDR3 length: 15 residues. The V and J ends lost 4 bases and 6 bases, in that order; junction bases with no gene match: 9. Per germline, CDR1 SGHDT and CDR2 YYEEEE. The DNA for the CDR3 is TGTGCCAGCAGCCCCTGGTTACAGGGGTATGAAAAACTGTTTTTT. Translating gives CASSPWLQGYEKLFF.

V usage is TRBV24-1 and J usage is TRBJ2-7, with D perhaps matching TRBD1 (5 bases). Germline values: CDR1 KGHDR, CDR2 SFDVKD. CDR3 length: 13 residues. Trimming cost V 6 bases and J 0 bases, with 8 bases left between them. The CDR3 nucleotides are TGTGCCACCAGTAGGGGAAGCTCCTACGAGCAGTACTTC. Protein product: CATSRGSSYEQYF.

The count of this clone is one. This chain connects TRBV7-2 to TRBJ2-7; D unresolved. The CDR3 is 11 amino acids. Germline V gene lookup returns CDR1 SGHTA and CDR2 FQGNSA. The germline V and J ends were trimmed by 5 bases and 5 bases, with 7 bases remaining between them. The CDR3 spells CASSTHNEQYF. The CDR3 region has the DNA TGTGCCAGCAGCACCCACAACGAGCAGTACTTC. The whole variable domain, filled in from reference TRBV7-2 and TRBJ2-7, reads GAGVSQSPSNKVTEKGKDVELRCDPISGHTALYWYRQSLGQGLEFLIYFQGNSAPDKSGLPSDRFSAERTGGSVSTLTIQRTQQEDSAVYLCASSTHNEQYFGPGTRLTVT.

The V gene is TRBV7-2, the J gene TRBJ1-5; 8 positions match TRBD1. The CDR3 sequence is 14 residues long. Per the germline V gene, CDR1 is SGHTA and CDR2 is FQGNSA. With V trimmed by 5 bases and J by 4 bases, 4 bases remained unmatched. CDR3 DNA: TGTGCCAGCAGCCCTAGGACAGGGAATCAGCCCCAGCATTTT. Its protein product is CASSPRTGNQPQHF.

This clone was counted a single time. The CDR3 DNA is TGCGCCAGCAGCTGGAGGACTAGCGGGAGTTTGGGCACCGGGGAGCTGTTTTTT. Protein product: CASSWRTSGSLGTGELFF. The V call is TRBV5-1, the J call TRBJ2-2; 13 positions agree with TRBD2. Trimming removed 3 bases from V and 4 bases from J; junction bases left unmatched: 9. From germline, CDR1 is SGHRS and CDR2 YFSETQ. The CDR3 length is 18 residues.

This sequence joins TRBV19 and TRBJ2-3, with a possible D match to TRBD1 (6 bases). CDR3 length: 16 residues. Germline V gene data show CDR1 as LNHDA and CDR2 as SQIVND (reference sequence). Trimming shortened V by 3 bases and J by 2 bases, and 15 bases separated the two germline ends. The chain's CDR3 is CASSIQGRGNTDTQYF. In nucleotides, the CDR3 is TGTGCCAGTAGTATTCAGGGGCGAGGAAACACAGATACGCAGTATTTT.

This clone was observed a single time. V gene TRBV19 combines with J gene TRBJ1-1; 8 nucleotides align to TRBD1. The junction had 0 bases not matched to a gene; V was cut back by 2 bases and J by 1 base. The length of the CDR3 is 14 residues. CDR1 is LNHDA and CDR2 is SQIVND in the germline V gene (reference sequence). Here the CDR3 reads CASSIQGANTEAFF. In DNA form, the CDR3 reads TGTGCCAGTAGTATACAGGGGGCGAACACTGAAGCTTTCTTT.